This passage covers 22 T cell receptor beta chains from one sample sequenced in a study of shared clonotypes between healthy human individuals. The method was immunoSEQ multiplex PCR; TCRdb's version includes in-frame clones alone and lacks a portion of them. The table lists roughly 2.2 million clones, about nine tenths of them singletons. Sequencing input: naive CD4+ T cells from PBMCs. Subset defined: CD45RA+ positively selected. These receptors were taken from a man between 18 and 29 years old in good health. Some clones in this sample may be carry-over from other donors' samples.

This chain links TRBV7-2 with TRBJ2-7; 10 bases are a match to TRBD1. This CDR3 contains 15 residues. Germline CDR1 SGHTA, CDR2 FQGNSA. The junction had 9 bases not matched to a gene; V was cut back by 5 bases and J by 5 bases. The CDR3 nucleotides read TGTGCCAGCAGCCAGCCCGGGACAGGGGTCAACGAGCAGTACTTC. As protein: CASSQPGTGVNEQYF.

The chain has TRBV9 and TRBJ2-1; 10 nucleotides line up with TRBD2. Germline CDR1 is SGDLS and CDR2 is YYNGEE. The CDR3 runs to 14 residues. After removal of 3 bases from V and 9 bases from J, the junction contained 6 bases not matched to a gene. CDR3 sequence reads: CASSARGTSVEQFF. CDR3 bases: TGTGCCAGCAGCGCCCGCGGGACTAGCGTTGAGCAGTTCTTC.

This clone has just one count. Other DNA sequences from this sample encode an identical CDR3 as well. The chain has TRBV7-2 and TRBJ1-2, with no clear D. Germline CDR1 SGHTA, CDR2 FQGNSA. CDR3 length: 14 residues. V was pared by 1 base and J by 0 bases, with 6 bases between. CDR3 loop: CASSLDRANYGYTF. The CDR3, as DNA: TGTGCCAGCAGCTTAGACAGAGCTAACTATGGCTACACCTTC.

The chain employs TRBV19 and TRBJ2-3; D remains ambiguous. Trimming left V 1 base short and J 1 base short, with 9 bases between. This CDR3 has 15 amino acids. The germline V gene has CDR1 LNHDA and CDR2 SQIVND (reference sequence). CDR3 amino acids: CASSIGVVGTDTQYF. The CDR3 bases are TGTGCCAGTAGTATAGGGGTAGTGGGCACAGATACGCAGTATTTT.

V usage is TRBV9 and J usage is TRBJ2-3; 10 bases align to TRBD2. The CDR3 covers 17 residues. V was clipped by 0 bases and J by 2 bases; unmatched bases: 6. Germline CDR1 reads SGDLS; CDR2 reads YYNGEE. CDR3 DNA sequence: TGTGCCAGCAGCGTAGGGGATAGCGGGAGGATCACAGATACGCAGTATTTT. Amino acid sequence: CASSVGDSGRITDTQYF. Complete variable domain (other parts from reference TRBV9 and TRBJ2-3): DSGVTQTPKHLITATGQRVTLRCSPRSGDLSVYWYQQSLDQGLQFLIQYYNGEERAKGNILERFSAQQFPDLHSELNLSSLELGDSALYFCASSVGDSGRITDTQYFGPGTRLTVL.

Concerning this clone itself: Other DNA sequences in the same sample also yield this CDR3. V gene TRBV28 combines with J gene TRBJ2-1; D possibly corresponds to TRBD2 (5 bases). V was clipped by 2 bases and J by 0 bases, with 8 bases between them. The germline V gene encodes CDR1 MDHEN and CDR2 SYDVKM. The length of the CDR3 is 15 residues. The CDR3 spells CASSLGGSSYNEQFF. The CDR3, as DNA: TGTGCCAGCAGTTTAGGTGGGAGCTCCTACAATGAGCAGTTCTTC.

This clone was found a few times. V is TRBV7-9 and J is TRBJ2-7; no clear D gene. V lost 2 bases, J lost 5 bases, and 4 bases lay in between. The germline V gene encodes CDR1 SEHNR and CDR2 FQNEAQ (reference sequence). The CDR3 covers 11 residues. The CDR3 protein is CASSLSHEQYF. CDR3 nucleotide sequence: TGTGCCAGCAGCTTAAGTCACGAGCAGTACTTC.

The V call is TRBV18, the J call TRBJ2-3, with 8 positions matching TRBD2. The trim removed 0 bases at V and 6 bases at J, leaving 5 bases unmatched. Germline V lookup: CDR1 KGHSH, CDR2 LQKENI. The CDR3 is made up of 15 amino acids. The DNA for the CDR3 is TGTGCCAGCTCACCACCTCAAGCGGGAGCCGATACGCAGTATTTT. The encoded protein is CASSPPQAGADTQYF.

This chain joins TRBV5-6 and TRBJ1-1; D might be TRBD1 (6 bases). V was trimmed by 1 base and J by 8 bases, leaving 12 bases between them. In germline, CDR1 is SGHDT, CDR2 YYEEEE. The CDR3 runs 13 residues. CDR3 DNA sequence: TGTGCCAGCAGCTTGTTTCGGACAGTCGAAGCTTTCTTT. Amino acids: CASSLFRTVEAFF.

The V and J genes are TRBV5-1 and TRBJ2-1; TRBD2 matches 11 bases. This CDR3 has 16 amino acids. Germline trimming cut 8 bases from V and 7 bases from J; bases unmatched to any gene: 14. Per the germline V gene, CDR1 is SGHRS and CDR2 is YFSETQ. The CDR3 DNA follows: TGCGCCAGTAGTCTTAGCGGGAGGGCCCTGGTGAATGAGCAGTTCTTC. Its protein is CASSLSGRALVNEQFF.

Written as DNA, the CDR3 is TGTGCCAGCAGTGAGACAAGACACTATGGCTACACCTTC. Translation gives CASSETRHYGYTF. The chain uses TRBV6-1 and TRBJ1-2; D is undetermined. CDR1 and CDR2 from the germline V gene are MNHNS and SASEGT. This CDR3 is 13 amino acids long. Trimming took 3 bases from V and 3 from J, leaving 8 bases between them.

This rearrangement joins TRBV27 to TRBJ1-4; tentative D call: TRBD1 (5 bases). The CDR3 is 15 residues long. Germline V gene sequence: CDR1 MNHEY, CDR2 SMNVEV (reference sequence). The V end lost 4 bases, the J end lost 8 bases, and 17 bases lay between the germline ends. DNA for the CDR3: TGTGCCAGCAGTTCCGACCCGAGGAGGGACGAAAAACTGTTTTTT. As protein: CASSSDPRRDEKLFF.

The J gene is TRBJ1-2, the V gene TRBV2, with 7 positions matching TRBD1. Germline loops: CDR1 SNHLY, CDR2 FYNNEI. The CDR3 runs to 14 residues. V dropped 1 base and J dropped 4; count of bases not matched to a gene: 3. DNA for the CDR3: TGTGCCAGCAGTGAAGAAGGGACAGTCTATGGCTACACCTTC. Translation: CASSEEGTVYGYTF.

CDR3 loop: CASSILFARDDSYNEQFF. The CDR3 DNA is TGTGCCAGTAGTATCCTTTTTGCCCGGGACGACTCCTACAATGAGCAGTTCTTC. This chain connects TRBV19 to TRBJ2-1; D is possibly TRBD1 or TRBD2 (5 bases each). The length of the CDR3 is 18 residues. Germline lookup yields CDR1 LNHDA and CDR2 SQIVND (reference sequence). V was shortened by 3 bases and J by 0 bases, with 18 bases between the two germline ends.

The chain has TRBV14 and TRBJ1-5; D ambiguous. V lost 2 bases to trimming and J lost 0 bases, with 20 bases between them. The V gene's germline CDR1 is SGHDN and CDR2 FVKESK. The CDR3 spans 19 residues. CDR3 nucleotide sequence: TGTGCCAGCAGCCAAAGTGGTCTTGCGAGGGTTTTTAGCAATCAGCCCCAGCATTTT. Translation: CASSQSGLARVFSNQPQHF.

This chain links TRBV19 with TRBJ2-2; possibly TRBD2 for D (5 bases). Trimming stripped 5 bases from V and 7 bases from J, with 14 bases between. CDR1 and CDR2 from the germline V gene are LNHDA and SQIVND (reference sequence). This CDR3 region has 14 residues. The CDR3 here is CASSLPRGGGELFF. Here the CDR3 DNA reads TGTGCCAGTAGTCTCCCTCGGGGTGGCGGGGAGCTGTTTTTT.

The chain joins TRBV4-1 to TRBJ1-5, with D possibly TRBD1 on 5 matching bases. CDR3 length: 15 residues. The V gene's germline CDR1 is MGHRA and CDR2 YSYEKL. V lost 0 bases to trimming and J lost 4 bases, with 10 bases between them. The chain's CDR3 is CASSQDGRANQPQHF. The CDR3 DNA is TGCGCCAGCAGCCAAGACGGCAGGGCTAATCAGCCCCAGCATTTT.

In regard to this clone: The sample carries other DNA sequences with the same CDR3. The chain links TRBV11-2 to TRBJ2-1, with D tentatively TRBD1 (6 bases). Per the germline V gene, CDR1 is SGHAT and CDR2 is FQNNGV. Trimming took off 1 base at V and 4 bases at J, with 8 bases between the two ends. The CDR3 is 14 amino acids. CDR3 sequence (DNA): TGTGCCAGCAGCTTAGGGACAGTTTACAATGAGCAGTTCTTC. It specifies CASSLGTVYNEQFF. The full variable domain, in which reference TRBV11-2 and TRBJ2-1 provide the parts outside the CDR3, is EAGVAQSPRYKIIEKRQSVAFWCNPISGHATLYWYQQILGQGPKLLIQFQNNGVVDDSQLPKDRFSAERLKGVDSTLKIQPAKLEDSAVYLCASSLGTVYNEQFFGPGTRLTVL.

The V gene is TRBV5-1, the J gene TRBJ1-4; unclear D gene. Per germline, CDR1 SGHRS and CDR2 YFSETQ. V was cut by 0 bases and J by 4 bases, with 10 bases left in between. This CDR3 has 15 amino acids. The CDR3 protein is CASSLVGLLNEKLFF. CDR3 nucleotide sequence: TGCGCCAGCAGCTTGGTAGGGCTGCTTAATGAAAAACTGTTTTTT.

V usage is TRBV29-1 and J usage is TRBJ2-3; a possible D gene is TRBD2 (5 bases). The CDR3 consists of 15 residues. Germline V gene data show CDR1 as SQVTM and CDR2 as ANQGSEA. CDR3 residues: CVTNGGGPSTDTQYF. The CDR3, as DNA: TGCGTTACAAATGGAGGAGGACCTAGCACAGATACGCAGTATTTT.

The V gene is TRBV18, the J gene TRBJ2-7; no firm D call. CDR1 is KGHSH, CDR2 LQKENI, per germline. The V end lost 5 bases, the J end lost 3 bases, and 14 bases lay between the germline ends. This CDR3 is 14 amino acids long. CDR3 sequence (DNA): TGTGCCAGCTCAATCTGGACCGAACACTACGAGCAGTACTTC. This translates into CASSIWTEHYEQYF.

The CDR3 loop reads CASSTPPALDTDTQYF. The CDR3, as DNA: TGTGCCAGCAGTACCCCCCCAGCCCTCGACACAGATACGCAGTATTTT. The chain joins TRBV28 to TRBJ2-3, with D unresolved. The V and J ends lost 5 bases and 2 bases respectively, with 17 bases between them. In germline, CDR1 is MDHEN, CDR2 SYDVKM. The CDR3 has 16 amino acids.